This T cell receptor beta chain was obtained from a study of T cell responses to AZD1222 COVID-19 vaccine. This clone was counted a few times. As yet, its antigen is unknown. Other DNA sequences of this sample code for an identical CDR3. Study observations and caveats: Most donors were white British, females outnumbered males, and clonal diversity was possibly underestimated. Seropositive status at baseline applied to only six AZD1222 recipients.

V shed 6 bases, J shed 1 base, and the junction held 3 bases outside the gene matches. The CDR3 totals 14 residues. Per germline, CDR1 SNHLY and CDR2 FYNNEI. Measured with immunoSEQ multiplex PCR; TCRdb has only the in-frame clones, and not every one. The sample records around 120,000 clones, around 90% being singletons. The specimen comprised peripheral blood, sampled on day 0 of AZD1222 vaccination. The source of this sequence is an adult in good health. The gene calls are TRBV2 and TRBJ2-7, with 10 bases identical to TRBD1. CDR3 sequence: CASSRDRGSYEQYF. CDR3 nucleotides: TGTGCCAGCAGCAGGGACAGGGGATCCTACGAGCAGTACTTC.